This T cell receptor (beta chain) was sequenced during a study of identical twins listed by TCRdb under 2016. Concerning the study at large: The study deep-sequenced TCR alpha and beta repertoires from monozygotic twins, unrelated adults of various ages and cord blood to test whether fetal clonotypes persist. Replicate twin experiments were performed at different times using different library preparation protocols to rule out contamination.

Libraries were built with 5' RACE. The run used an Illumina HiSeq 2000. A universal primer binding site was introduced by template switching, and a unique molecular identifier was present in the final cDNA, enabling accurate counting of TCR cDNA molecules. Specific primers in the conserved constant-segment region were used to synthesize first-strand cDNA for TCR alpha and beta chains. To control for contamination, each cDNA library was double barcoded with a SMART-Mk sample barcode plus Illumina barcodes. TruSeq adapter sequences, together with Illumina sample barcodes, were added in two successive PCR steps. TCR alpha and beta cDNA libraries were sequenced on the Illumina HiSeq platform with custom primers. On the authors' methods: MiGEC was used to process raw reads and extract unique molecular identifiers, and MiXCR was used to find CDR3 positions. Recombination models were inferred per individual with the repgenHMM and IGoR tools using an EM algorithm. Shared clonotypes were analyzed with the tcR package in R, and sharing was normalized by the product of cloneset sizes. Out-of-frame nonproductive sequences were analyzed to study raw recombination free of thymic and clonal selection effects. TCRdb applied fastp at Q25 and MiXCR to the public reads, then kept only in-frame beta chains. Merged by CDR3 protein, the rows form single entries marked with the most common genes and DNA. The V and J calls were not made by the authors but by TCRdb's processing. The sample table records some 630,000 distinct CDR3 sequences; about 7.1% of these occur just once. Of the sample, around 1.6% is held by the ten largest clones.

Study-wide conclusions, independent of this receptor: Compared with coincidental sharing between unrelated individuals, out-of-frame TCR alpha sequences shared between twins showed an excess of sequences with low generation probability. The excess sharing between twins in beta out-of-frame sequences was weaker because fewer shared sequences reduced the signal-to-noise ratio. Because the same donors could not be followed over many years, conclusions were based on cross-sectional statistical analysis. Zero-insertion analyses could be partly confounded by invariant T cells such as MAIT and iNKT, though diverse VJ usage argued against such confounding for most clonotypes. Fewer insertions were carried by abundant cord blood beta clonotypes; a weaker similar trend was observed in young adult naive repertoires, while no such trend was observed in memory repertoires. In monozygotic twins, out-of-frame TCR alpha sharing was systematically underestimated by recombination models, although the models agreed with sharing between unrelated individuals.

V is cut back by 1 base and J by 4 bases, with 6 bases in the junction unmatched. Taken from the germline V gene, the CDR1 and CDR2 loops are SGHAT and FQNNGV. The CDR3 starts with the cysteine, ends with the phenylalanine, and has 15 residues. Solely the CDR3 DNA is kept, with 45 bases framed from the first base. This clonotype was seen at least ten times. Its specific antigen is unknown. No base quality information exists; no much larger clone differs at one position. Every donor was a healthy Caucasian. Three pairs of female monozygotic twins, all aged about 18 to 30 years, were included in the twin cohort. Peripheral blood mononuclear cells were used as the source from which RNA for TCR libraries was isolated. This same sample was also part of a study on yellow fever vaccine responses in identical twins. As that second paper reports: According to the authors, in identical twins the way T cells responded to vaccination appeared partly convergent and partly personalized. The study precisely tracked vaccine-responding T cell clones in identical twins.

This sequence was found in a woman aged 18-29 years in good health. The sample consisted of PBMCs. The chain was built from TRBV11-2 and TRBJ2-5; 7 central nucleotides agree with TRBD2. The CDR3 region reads CASSLGEGRRETQYF. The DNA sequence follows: TGTGCCAGCAGCTTAGGGGAGGGGAGGCGAGAGACCCAGTACTTC.